This T cell receptor (beta chain) derives from a study of blood T cell repertoires in COVID-19. Study details: Spain, Italy and the United States supplied samples that represented acute and convalescent COVID-19.

Cohorts were determined from participant-reported clinical history. Donors in Cohort 3 who had recovered were those with two negative PCRs, healthcare professional clearance, or resolution of their symptoms. As processed by the authors: Nucleated cell counts were estimated from reference gene primer amplification. Measured with immunoSEQ multiplex PCR; TCRdb has only the in-frame clones, and not every one. V, J and clone size are taken as reported in that table, and D and trimming were inferred from the DNA itself. This sample carries under 450,000 clones, about 90% of them seen once, and the ten largest clones take approximately 1.2%. This clonotype originated in a man aged 30 to 45 who had recovered from COVID-19. Specimen: PBMCs or T cells enriched from blood (not recorded which).

CDR3: CASRGRLSLNYGYTF. The DNA for the CDR3 is TGTGCCAGCAGGGGGCGTCTTTCTTTGAACTATGGCTACACCTTC. The chain recombines TRBV6-5 with TRBJ1-2; weak D call: TRBD1 (5 bases). The CDR3 has 15 residues. Trimming cost V 6 bases and J 2 bases, with 16 bases left between them. Germline CDR1 MNHEY, CDR2 SVGAGI.